Shown below are 32 T cell receptor beta chains from a single sample sequenced in a study of shared clonotypes between healthy human individuals. TCRdb's copy holds only in-frame clones and misses some; the assay was immunoSEQ multiplex PCR. The sample consists of some 2.1 million clones, 85% to 95% of them appearing once. Source material: naive CD4+ T cells sorted from blood. Subset of the sample: CD45RA+ positively selected. These receptors all stem from a man between 18 and 35 years old in good health.

The chain joins TRBV28 to TRBJ2-7; a possible D gene is TRBD1 (5 bases). Germline-derived CDR1 and CDR2 are MDHEN and SYDVKM. CDR3 length equals 14 residues. V dropped 5 bases and J dropped 0 bases, with 11 bases sitting between them. The CDR3 sequence is CASSRQGFSYEQYF. The DNA for the CDR3 is TGTGCCAGCAGTAGGCAGGGCTTCTCCTACGAGCAGTACTTC.

The rearrangement links TRBV10-3 to TRBJ2-2; 7 nucleotides match TRBD1. The CDR3 consists of 13 residues. The germline gives CDR1 ENHRY, CDR2 SYGVKD. The V segment lost 11 bases and the J segment 1 base; nucleotides outside the gene matches: 4. CDR3 nucleotide sequence: TGTGCCTTCGGGGACAGGAACACCGGGGAGCTGTTTTTT. Translation gives CAFGDRNTGELFF.

The CDR3 DNA sequence: TGTGCCAGCCGGGGACTAGCGAGCTACGAGCAGTACTTC. Its translation is CASRGLASYEQYF. The chain carries TRBV27 and TRBJ2-7; 10 nucleotides align to TRBD2. V trimming: 8 bases; J trimming: 3 bases; junction bases outside the gene matches: 4. The germline gives CDR1 MNHEY, CDR2 SMNVEV (reference sequence). The CDR3 sequence is 13 residues long.

The chain uses TRBV19 and TRBJ2-7; 11 bases match TRBD2. CDR1 and CDR2 from the germline V gene are LNHDA and SQIVND (reference sequence). With 4 bases clipped from V and 3 bases from J, the junction kept 17 bases outside the gene matches. The CDR3 sequence is 19 residues long. The CDR3 is CASSTRPAGTSGRIYEQYF. The CDR3 DNA reads as TGTGCCAGTAGTACCCGACCCGCTGGGACTAGCGGAAGGATCTACGAGCAGTACTTC.

V is TRBV10-3 and J is TRBJ1-1; D gene uncertain. The CDR3 contains 13 residues. V dropped 11 bases and J dropped 2 bases, with 15 bases sitting between them. Per germline, CDR1 ENHRY and CDR2 SYGVKD. CDR3 loop: CALRQDINTEAFF. CDR3 in DNA: TGTGCCCTGCGACAAGACATTAACACTGAAGCTTTCTTT.

The V and J genes are TRBV25-1 and TRBJ1-3; 7 bases are shared with TRBD1. Trimming at V came to 4 bases and at J to 0 bases, leaving 3 bases not matched to a gene. Germline lookup yields CDR1 MGHDK and CDR2 SYGVNS. This CDR3 has 15 residues. The CDR3: CASSGDRVSGNTIYF. In DNA, the CDR3 is TGTGCCAGCAGTGGAGACAGGGTCTCTGGAAACACCATATATTTT. The variable domain in full, with the rest retrieved from reference TRBV25-1 and TRBJ1-3, is EADIYQTPRYLVIGTGKKITLECSQTMGHDKMYWYQQDPGMELHLIHYSYGVNSTEKGDLSSESTVSRIRTEHFPLTLESARPSHTSQYLCASSGDRVSGNTIYFGEGSWLTVV.

V and J are TRBV7-9 and TRBJ1-1; D possibly corresponds to TRBD1 (6 bases). Germline lookup yields CDR1 SEHNR and CDR2 FQNEAQ (reference sequence). V was shortened by 2 bases and J by 0 bases, with 7 bases between the two germline ends. The CDR3 extends over 14 amino acids. The CDR3 DNA is TGTGCCAGCAGCTTAAAGGGGGTGAACACTGAAGCTTTCTTT. This translates into CASSLKGVNTEAFF.

This chain joins TRBV10-1 and TRBJ2-1; TRBD2 matches 8 bases. Germline-derived CDR1 and CDR2 are WNHNN and SYGVQD (reference sequence). The CDR3 has 14 amino acids. The ends lost 9 bases at V and 10 bases at J; junction bases unmatched: 14. The CDR3 sequence is CARKTSAGFREQFF. The DNA of the CDR3 is TGCGCCAGGAAGACTAGCGCGGGATTCAGGGAGCAGTTCTTC.

This chain connects TRBV7-2 to TRBJ1-5, with D perhaps matching TRBD1 (6 bases). V lost 2 bases and J lost 4, with 12 bases in between. Germline CDR1 reads SGHTA; CDR2 reads FQGNSA. The CDR3 sequence is 15 residues long. The CDR3 protein is CASSLFKGGNQPQHF. CDR3 coding DNA: TGTGCCAGCAGCTTATTTAAGGGGGGGAATCAGCCCCAGCATTTT.

The chain combines TRBV18 with TRBJ1-2, with TRBD1 matching 8 bases. In germline, CDR1 is KGHSH, CDR2 LQKENI. With V trimmed by 3 bases and J by 5 bases, 11 bases remained unmatched. This CDR3 has 16 residues. DNA of the CDR3: TGTGCCAGCTCACCGCTCGGACAGGGCAGGGAGTATGGCTACACCTTC. This sequence encodes CASSPLGQGREYGYTF.

The chain links TRBV5-1 to TRBJ2-7, with 8 bases aligning to TRBD1. This CDR3 is built from 14 residues. Germline CDR1 is SGHRS and CDR2 is YFSETQ. V shed 4 bases and J 5 bases; nucleotides not matched to a gene: 8. CDR3 region: CASSTEDRANEQYF. The CDR3 DNA reads as TGCGCCAGCAGCACCGAGGACAGGGCCAACGAGCAGTACTTC. The full variable domain, rest sourced from reference TRBV5-1 and TRBJ2-7, is KAGVTQTPRYLIKTRGQQVTLSCSPISGHRSVSWYQQTPGQGLQFLFEYFSETQRNKGNFPGRFSGRQFSNSRSEMNVSTLELGDSALYLCASSTEDRANEQYFGPGTRLTVT.

This rearrangement joins TRBV7-9 to TRBJ2-5; weak D call: TRBD2 (7 bases). There are 15 residues in the CDR3. The germline V gene has CDR1 SEHNR and CDR2 FQNEAQ (reference sequence). Trimming pared 4 bases from V and 5 bases from J, leaving 17 bases between. This CDR3 is CASSSSSGGWETQYF. The DNA for the CDR3 is TGTGCCAGCAGCTCCAGTTCGGGGGGCTGGGAGACCCAGTACTTC.

Details on this clone: The same CDR3 also results from other DNA sequences found in this sample. This sequence joins TRBV7-8 and TRBJ2-7; D is ambiguous. This CDR3 has 14 residues. Germline-derived CDR1 and CDR2 are SGHVS and FQNEAQ. V lost 0 bases to trimming and J lost 0 bases, with 6 bases between them. CDR3 protein: CASSLAGYSYEQYF. DNA of the CDR3: TGTGCCAGCAGCTTAGCTGGGTACTCCTACGAGCAGTACTTC.

On this clone itself: The identical CDR3 is also encoded by other nucleotide sequences in the sample. V is TRBV5-1 and J is TRBJ2-2; a possible D gene is TRBD1 (6 bases). The germline V and J ends were trimmed by 0 bases and 4 bases, with 10 bases remaining between them. The CDR3 is 15 amino acids. Germline CDR1 reads SGHRS; CDR2 reads YFSETQ. The CDR3: CASSLDRVGTGELFF. CDR3 nucleotide sequence: TGCGCCAGCAGCTTGGACAGGGTGGGCACCGGGGAGCTGTTTTTT.

The gene calls are TRBV15 and TRBJ1-3; no reliable D call. V lost 0 bases and J lost 8, with 11 bases in between. Germline V lookup: CDR1 LNHNV, CDR2 YYDKDF (reference sequence). The CDR3 spans 14 residues. The CDR3 loop reads CATSRDSPRDTIYF. The CDR3 nucleotides are TGTGCCACCAGCAGAGATTCCCCGAGGGACACCATATATTTT. Complete variable domain (other parts from reference TRBV15 and TRBJ1-3): DAMVIQNPRYQVTQFGKPVTLSCSQTLNHNVMYWYQQKSSQAPKLLFHYYDKDFNNEADTPDNFQSRRPNTSFCFLDIRSPGLGDTAMYLCATSRDSPRDTIYFGEGSWLTVV.

J is TRBJ2-7 and V is TRBV27, with D tentatively TRBD2 (6 bases). Trimming cost V 6 bases and J 5 bases, with 17 bases left between them. The germline gives CDR1 MNHEY, CDR2 SMNVEV (reference sequence). The length of the CDR3 is 14 residues. The CDR3 spells CASSPGWRADEQYF. The CDR3 bases are TGTGCCAGCAGCCCGGGATGGAGGGCTGACGAGCAGTACTTC.

V usage is TRBV4-1 and J usage is TRBJ2-2; TRBD1 is a possible D gene (5 bases). Germline V lookup: CDR1 MGHRA, CDR2 YSYEKL. The CDR3 contains 14 residues. V was cut by 7 bases and J by 5 bases, with 14 bases left in between. CDR3: CASKGQGRTGELFF. As DNA, the CDR3 is TGCGCCAGCAAGGGGCAGGGCCGGACCGGGGAGCTGTTTTTT.

This sequence joins TRBV5-1 and TRBJ1-6; 9 nucleotides line up with TRBD1. The J segment lost 10 bases and the V segment lost 2 bases, leaving 10 bases of the junction unmatched. CDR3 length equals 16 residues. The germline CDR1 and CDR2 sequences are SGHRS and YFSETQ. CDR3 bases: TGCGCCAGCAGCTTCCAAGCGGGACAGGGAATATCACCCCTCCACTTT. Its protein product is CASSFQAGQGISPLHF.

Details on this clone: Different DNA sequences within this sample yield the same CDR3. V and J are TRBV5-1 and TRBJ2-7, with D unresolved. The CDR3 runs 14 residues. Per the germline V gene, CDR1 is SGHRS and CDR2 is YFSETQ. Trimming took 2 bases from V and 0 from J, leaving 9 bases between them. The CDR3 protein is CASSLSSSSYEQYF. The CDR3 DNA reads as TGCGCCAGCAGCTTAAGTTCGAGCTCCTACGAGCAGTACTTC.

The rearrangement uses TRBV2 and TRBJ2-7; 7 nucleotides agree with TRBD2. Per the germline V gene, CDR1 is SNHLY and CDR2 is FYNNEI. The CDR3 sequence is 14 residues long. J was trimmed by 6 bases and V by 8 bases; bases with no gene match: 13. DNA of the CDR3: TGTGCCAGCGGGGGGGAACCTTACTGGGGCGAGCAGTACTTC. Encoded protein: CASGGEPYWGEQYF.

The chain carries TRBV29-1 and TRBJ2-3; 11 bases map to TRBD2. Germline V gene lookup returns CDR1 SQVTM and CDR2 ANQGSEA. The CDR3 loop spans 14 amino acids. V gave up 4 bases and J gave up 4 bases; unmatched junction bases: 4. CDR3: CSVAPGLAADTQYF. The CDR3 bases are TGCAGCGTTGCACCGGGACTAGCGGCAGATACGCAGTATTTT.

The chain combines TRBV6-6 with TRBJ2-3; D may be TRBD1 or TRBD2 (5 bases each). V lost 6 bases to trimming and J lost 3 bases, with 16 bases between them. The CDR3 extends over 15 amino acids. Germline lookup yields CDR1 MNHNY and CDR2 SVGAGI (reference sequence). CDR3 nucleotides: TGTGCCAGCAGATGGCAGGGTTCGGGGACAGATACGCAGTATTTT. This sequence encodes CASRWQGSGTDTQYF.

The chain recombines TRBV7-2 with TRBJ2-5, with 9 nucleotides matching TRBD2. Per the germline V gene, CDR1 is SGHTA and CDR2 is FQGNSA. The junction had 8 bases not matched to a gene; V was cut back by 4 bases and J by 5 bases. CDR3 length: 15 amino acids. The CDR3 is CASSSALAGRETQYF. The CDR3 bases are TGTGCCAGCAGCTCTGCACTAGCGGGCCGGGAGACCCAGTACTTC.

Written as DNA, the CDR3 is TGTGCCAGCAGCCAACAGTTAGAGCAGTACTTC. Amino acid sequence: CASSQQLEQYF. This rearrangement joins TRBV5-5 to TRBJ2-7; no definite D call. The CDR3 covers 11 residues. V lost 4 bases, J lost 7 bases, and 9 bases lay in between. Germline assignment: CDR1 SGHKS and CDR2 YYEKEE (reference sequence).

The genes are TRBV29-1 and TRBJ2-3; a possible D gene is TRBD2 (6 bases). Germline V CDR1 and CDR2: SQVTM, ANQGSEA. The V end was cut by 3 bases, the J end by 4 bases, with 11 bases between. The CDR3 is 13 amino acids. The CDR3: CSVEAGYADTQYF. Written as DNA, the CDR3 is TGCAGCGTTGAGGCGGGATACGCAGATACGCAGTATTTT.

This rearrangement joins TRBV5-1 to TRBJ2-1; D is unresolved. CDR3 length equals 13 residues. Trimming left V 1 base short and J 6 bases short, with 8 bases between. Germline CDR1 SGHRS, CDR2 YFSETQ. The CDR3 here is CASSLSIGNEQFF. CDR3 sequence (DNA): TGCGCCAGCAGCTTGTCTATAGGCAATGAGCAGTTCTTC.

The CDR3 region is CASSYNTGGAAGELFF. The CDR3 DNA reads as TGTGCCAGCAGTTACAATACAGGGGGCGCCGCCGGGGAGCTGTTTTTT. This chain links TRBV25-1 with TRBJ2-2; TRBD1 matches at 9 bases. Germline V CDR1 and CDR2: MGHDK, SYGVNS. The CDR3 runs 16 residues. After removal of 5 bases from V and 6 bases from J, the junction contained 10 bases not matched to a gene.

The rearrangement uses TRBV6-5 and TRBJ2-5, with a possible D match to TRBD2 (6 bases). Germline lookup yields CDR1 MNHEY and CDR2 SVGAGI. The V gene lost 7 bases and the J gene lost 7 bases, with 22 bases spanning the gap. This CDR3 has 15 amino acids. The CDR3 spells CASKIRDSLPGTQYF. CDR3 nucleotides: TGTGCCAGCAAAATCCGGGACTCACTACCGGGGACCCAGTACTTC.

The CDR3 DNA follows: TGTGCCAGCAGTTCAGGACAGGGGAGCTTTGGCTACACCTTC. Amino acid sequence: CASSSGQGSFGYTF. This chain connects TRBV6-5 to TRBJ1-2; 9 bases agree with TRBD1. J lost 7 bases, V lost 4 bases, and 7 bases had no gene match. The germline V gene encodes CDR1 MNHEY and CDR2 SVGAGI. CDR3 length: 14 amino acids.

The J gene is TRBJ1-1, the V gene TRBV19; TRBD1 matches at 9 bases. This CDR3 comprises 16 residues. Unmatched junction bases numbered 5, after V lost 3 bases and J lost 0 bases. Germline CDR1 is LNHDA and CDR2 is SQIVND (reference sequence). The CDR3 is CASSIDGQGLNTEAFF. The CDR3 region has the DNA TGTGCCAGTAGTATTGACGGACAGGGGCTGAACACTGAAGCTTTCTTT.

This chain links TRBV2 with TRBJ2-2, with D possibly being TRBD2 (6 bases). There are 14 residues in the CDR3. CDR1 and CDR2 (germline): SNHLY, FYNNEI. The V end was cut by 6 bases, the J end by 1 base, with 9 bases between. The CDR3 is CASRKEGNTGELFF. The CDR3 nucleotides read TGTGCCAGCAGGAAGGAGGGGAACACCGGGGAGCTGTTTTTT.

The chain uses TRBV9 and TRBJ2-1; the D is unclear. CDR3 size: 12 residues. V was cut by 8 bases and J by 9 bases, with 15 bases left in between. CDR1 is SGDLS and CDR2 is YYNGEE in the germline V gene. Here the CDR3 reads CASQFGVGEQFF. In DNA form, the CDR3 reads TGTGCCAGTCAGTTTGGGGTTGGTGAGCAGTTCTTC.